This section outlines one T cell receptor (beta chain) sequence together with its context. The data are from a study of blood T cell repertoires in COVID-19. The CDR3 totals 13 residues. Germline V gene data show CDR1 as SNHLY and CDR2 as FYNNEI. V shed 7 bases and J shed 1 base, with 10 bases lying between them. Clones were sequenced by immunoSEQ multiplex PCR, and TCRdb holds only the in-frame ones, with some missing. This sample has around 200,000 clones, with approximately 90% found just once. The receptor was derived from a woman under 30 who had recovered from COVID-19. J is TRBJ1-1 and V is TRBV2; perhaps TRBD1 as D (6 bases). The sample taken for sequencing was peripheral blood. The DNA of the CDR3 is TGTGCCAGCAACAGGGCCGGGAACACTGAAGCTTTCTTT. This codes for CASNRAGNTEAFF.